The clone carrying this T cell receptor beta chain was detected a few times. This sample is part of a study of T cells in Graves' hyperthyroidism and ophthalmopathy. Amplification targeted TCR beta CDR3 regions from RNA transcripts. The TCR CDR3 was amplified in a first-round RT-PCR using the HTBI primer set. TCRdb reprocessed the multiplex PCR reads via MiXCR and lists one record per CDR3 protein. This sample yields hundreds of thousands of distinct CDR3 sequences, of which approximately 18% are seen a single time; roughly 39% belongs to the top ten. The clonotype comes from a man over 45 with Graves' ophthalmopathy. The sample comprised blood.

CDR3: CASSTSLAKDNEQFF. For the CDR3, the DNA is TGTGCCAGTAGTACCTCACTAGCGAAAGACAATGAGCAGTTCTTC. The V gene is TRBV19, the J gene TRBJ2-1, with TRBD2 matching over 7 bases. The CDR3 covers 15 residues. Germline CDR1 LNHDA, CDR2 SQIVND (reference sequence). After removal of 4 bases from V and 5 bases from J, the junction contained 8 bases not matched to a gene.